This T cell receptor (beta chain) was recovered during a study of a mutant IDH1 vaccine in newly diagnosed glioma. As for time point: week 5, during vaccination. With topical imiquimod, each dose of the vaccine consisted of 300 ug of mutant IDH1 20-mer peptide. Regarding this clone: The target antigen is unknown.

The V and J ends lost 7 bases and 3 bases, in that order; junction bases with no gene match: 8. This CDR3 is built from 16 residues. Germline CDR1 and CDR2: SGHRS and YFSETQ. TCRdb's table, derived via immunoSEQ multiplex PCR, lists solely in-frame clones and lacks some. The sample lists fewer than 30,000 clones, about 77% occurring once. This chain uses TRBV5-1 with TRBJ2-1, with 12 bases identical to TRBD2. The sequences come from PBMCs, collected from a glioma patient whose treatment included an IDH1 peptide vaccine. This TCR was sampled from a man aged 35 to 55 with glioma. CDR3 protein: CASHPSGRALYNEQFF. The CDR3, as DNA: TGCGCCAGCCATCCTAGCGGGAGGGCCCTCTACAATGAGCAGTTCTTC.